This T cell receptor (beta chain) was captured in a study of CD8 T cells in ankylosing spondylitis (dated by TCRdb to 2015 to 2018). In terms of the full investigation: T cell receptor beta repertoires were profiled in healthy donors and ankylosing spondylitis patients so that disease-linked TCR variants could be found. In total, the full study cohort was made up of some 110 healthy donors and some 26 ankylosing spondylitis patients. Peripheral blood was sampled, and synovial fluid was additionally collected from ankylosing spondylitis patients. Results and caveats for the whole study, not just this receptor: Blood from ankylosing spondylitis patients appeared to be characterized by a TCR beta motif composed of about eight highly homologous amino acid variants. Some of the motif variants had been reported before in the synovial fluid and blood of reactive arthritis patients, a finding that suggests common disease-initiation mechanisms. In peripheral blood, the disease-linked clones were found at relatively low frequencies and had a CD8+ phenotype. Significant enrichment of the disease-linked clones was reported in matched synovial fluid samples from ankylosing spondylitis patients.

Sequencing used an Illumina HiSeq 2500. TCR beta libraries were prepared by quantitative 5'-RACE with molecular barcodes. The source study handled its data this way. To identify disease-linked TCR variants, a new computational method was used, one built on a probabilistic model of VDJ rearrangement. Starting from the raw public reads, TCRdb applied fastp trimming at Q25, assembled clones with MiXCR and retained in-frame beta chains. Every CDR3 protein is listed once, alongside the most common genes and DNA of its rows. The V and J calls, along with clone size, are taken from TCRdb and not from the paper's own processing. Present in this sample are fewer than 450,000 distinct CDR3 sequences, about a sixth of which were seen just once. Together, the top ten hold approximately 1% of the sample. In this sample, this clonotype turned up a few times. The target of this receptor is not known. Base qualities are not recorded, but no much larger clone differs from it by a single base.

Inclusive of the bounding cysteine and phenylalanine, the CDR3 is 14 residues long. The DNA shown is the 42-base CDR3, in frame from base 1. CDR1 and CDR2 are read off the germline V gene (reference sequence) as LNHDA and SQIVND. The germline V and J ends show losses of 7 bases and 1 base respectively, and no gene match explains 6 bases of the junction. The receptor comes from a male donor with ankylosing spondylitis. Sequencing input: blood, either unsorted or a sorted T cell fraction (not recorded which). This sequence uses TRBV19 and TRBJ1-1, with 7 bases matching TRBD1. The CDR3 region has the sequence CASIGTDKNTEAFF. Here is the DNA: TGTGCCAGTATCGGGACAGACAAGAACACTGAAGCTTTCTTT.